These 22 T cell receptor beta chains share one sample of origin, sequenced in a study of shared clonotypes between healthy human individuals. Assay: immunoSEQ multiplex PCR; the TCRdb copy retains only in-frame clones and omits some. The table lists roughly 2.5 million clones, approximately 92% of them singletons, with around 0.15% in the top ten. The sample consisted of naive CD4+ T cells sorted from blood. Subset indicated: CD45RA+ positively selected. Receptors were obtained from a man aged 18 to 29 in good health.

The chain couples TRBV28 to TRBJ2-1, with D unclear. The CDR3 loop spans 12 amino acids. Germline V gives CDR1 MDHEN, CDR2 SYDVKM. V dropped 2 bases and J dropped 5 bases, with 4 bases sitting between them. The CDR3, as DNA: TGTGCCAGCAGTTTACGGGACAATGAGCAGTTCTTC. This gives the protein CASSLRDNEQFF. Full variable domain (remainder filled in from reference TRBV28 and TRBJ2-1): DVKVTQSSRYLVKRTGEKVFLECVQDMDHENMFWYRQDPGLGLRLIYFSYDVKMKEKGDIPEGYSVSREKKERFSLILESASTNQTSMYLCASSLRDNEQFFGPGTRLTVL.

The V gene is TRBV6-1, the J gene TRBJ1-6, with D perhaps matching TRBD1 (5 bases). Germline V lookup: CDR1 MNHNS, CDR2 SASEGT. The CDR3 has 12 amino acids. V lost 8 bases and J 9 bases, leaving 11 bases between the germline ends. CDR3 amino acids: CASSFGTSPLHF. CDR3 DNA sequence: TGTGCCAGCTCCTTCGGGACTTCACCCCTCCACTTT.

V and J are TRBV5-6 and TRBJ1-4, with D possibly TRBD1 on 6 matching bases. This CDR3 is built from 14 residues. V dropped 0 bases and J dropped 5 bases, with 8 bases sitting between them. CDR1 SGHDT and CDR2 YYEEEE come from the germline V gene. CDR3 coding DNA: TGTGCCAGCAGCTTGGACAGGGTAAATGAAAAACTGTTTTTT. This encodes CASSLDRVNEKLFF.

J is TRBJ2-7 and V is TRBV2, with 8 bases that match TRBD1. The CDR3 extends over 16 amino acids. V shed 6 bases and J 1 base; nucleotides not matched to a gene: 11. Germline loops: CDR1 SNHLY, CDR2 FYNNEI. CDR3 residues: CASSGTDRGESYEQYF. The CDR3 DNA reads TGTGCCAGCAGCGGAACCGACAGGGGAGAGTCCTACGAGCAGTACTTC.

About this clone: The same CDR3 arises from other DNA sequences in this sample as well. The chain is built from TRBV9 and TRBJ2-5; D is ambiguous. CDR1 and CDR2 from the germline V gene are SGDLS and YYNGEE. The length of the CDR3 is 13 residues. V gave up 0 bases and J gave up 2 bases, with 5 bases separating them. Here the CDR3 DNA reads TGTGCCAGCAGCGTAGCTCAGCAAGAGACCCAGTACTTC. It yields the protein CASSVAQQETQYF.

This chain joins TRBV10-1 and TRBJ2-1, with D possibly being TRBD2 (5 bases). CDR1 is WNHNN, CDR2 SYGVQD, per germline (reference sequence). The CDR3 has 14 amino acids. V was shortened by 9 bases and J by 8 bases, with 20 bases between the two germline ends. The CDR3 bases are TGCGCCAGGACCCCGCGGGCTGAGCCGTATGAGCAGTTCTTC. Translating it yields CARTPRAEPYEQFF.

The V call is TRBV18, the J call TRBJ2-7, with D uncertain. V was shortened by 0 bases and J by 3 bases, with 15 bases between the two germline ends. The CDR3 is 16 residues long. Germline values: CDR1 KGHSH, CDR2 LQKENI. Here the CDR3 reads CASSPPSKATNYEQYF. As DNA, the CDR3 is TGTGCCAGCTCACCACCATCGAAGGCCACTAACTACGAGCAGTACTTC.

V and J are TRBV5-1 and TRBJ2-7, with D tentatively TRBD2 (5 bases). In germline, CDR1 is SGHRS, CDR2 YFSETQ. The CDR3 extends over 13 amino acids. The V and J ends lost 7 bases and 3 bases respectively, with 14 bases between them. CDR3 protein: CASAGAESYEQYF. The DNA for the CDR3 is TGCGCCAGCGCGGGTGCCGAGAGCTACGAGCAGTACTTC. Filled out from reference TRBV5-1 and TRBJ2-7, the complete variable domain reads KAGVTQTPRYLIKTRGQQVTLSCSPISGHRSVSWYQQTPGQGLQFLFEYFSETQRNKGNFPGRFSGRQFSNSRSEMNVSTLELGDSALYLCASAGAESYEQYFGPGTRLTVT.

The rearrangement links TRBV10-2 to TRBJ2-2; D possibly corresponds to TRBD1 (5 bases). Germline V gene lookup returns CDR1 WSHSY and CDR2 SAAADI. With 6 bases removed from V and 4 bases from J, the gap between germline ends came to 15 bases. This CDR3 has 15 amino acids. The CDR3 is CASRDTTLGTGELFF. CDR3 sequence (DNA): TGCGCCAGCAGGGACACGACGCTGGGCACCGGGGAGCTGTTTTTT.

This clone has only a few counts. This chain connects TRBV7-9 to TRBJ1-2; D is ambiguous. The length of the CDR3 is 12 residues. Germline-derived CDR1 and CDR2 are SEHNR and FQNEAQ (reference sequence). Trimming cost V 5 bases and J 8 bases, with 12 bases left between them. The CDR3 loop reads CASSPGLSGYTF. The CDR3 DNA reads as TGTGCCAGCAGCCCCGGCCTCTCGGGCTACACCTTC.

This chain joins TRBV21-1 and TRBJ2-1; TRBD2, the D gene given by the table, was not confirmed from the DNA. TRBV21-1 is noted as a pseudogene. The CDR3 length is 18 residues. The CDR3 sequence is CASSIGLAGSKELDEQFF. As DNA, the CDR3 is TGTGCCAGCAGCATCGGACTAGCGGGAAGTAAGGAATTGGATGAGCAGTTCTTC.

The chain employs TRBV6-6 and TRBJ2-7; D not resolved. The CDR3 runs 13 residues. Germline V gene lookup returns CDR1 MNHNY and CDR2 SVGAGI (reference sequence). Trimming shortened V by 10 bases and J by 0 bases, and 13 bases separated the two germline ends. CDR3 nucleotide sequence: TGTGCCACTTACTCGACTGCCTCCTACGAGCAGTACTTC. This codes for CATYSTASYEQYF.

This chain uses TRBV18 with TRBJ2-1, with D possibly called TRBD1 or TRBD2 (5 bases each). The V and J ends lost 0 bases and 8 bases respectively, with 11 bases between them. This CDR3 has 14 amino acids. Germline loops: CDR1 KGHSH, CDR2 LQKENI. The CDR3 DNA reads as TGTGCCAGCTCACCACCCGGTCGGGGCCATGAGCAGTTCTTC. Translation: CASSPPGRGHEQFF.

The chain joins TRBV5-1 to TRBJ2-7; 7 nucleotides align to TRBD2. Losses at the gene ends were 4 bases for V and 0 bases for J; bases not matched to a gene: 4. This CDR3 comprises 14 residues. Germline V gives CDR1 SGHRS, CDR2 YFSETQ. CDR3 sequence (DNA): TGCGCCAGCAGCCCTAGCGGAAACTCCTACGAGCAGTACTTC. The encoded protein is CASSPSGNSYEQYF.

V gene TRBV30 combines with J gene TRBJ1-2; 9 bases map to TRBD1. The CDR3 spans 16 residues. V gave up 2 bases and J gave up 0 bases; unmatched junction bases: 7. Germline V CDR1 and CDR2: GTSNPN, SVGIG (reference sequence). The CDR3 sequence: CAWSMTGGKANYGYTF. The CDR3 DNA sequence: TGTGCCTGGAGTATGACAGGGGGAAAAGCTAACTATGGCTACACCTTC.

The CDR3 spells CASSPPGQGRTGELFF. CDR3 sequence (DNA): TGTGCCAGCTCACCTCCAGGACAGGGAAGAACCGGGGAGCTGTTTTTT. J is TRBJ2-2 and V is TRBV18; 8 bases are shared with TRBD1. In germline, CDR1 is KGHSH, CDR2 LQKENI. This CDR3 contains 16 residues. V gave up 3 bases and J gave up 5 bases; unmatched junction bases: 8.

The genes are TRBV18 and TRBJ1-3; tentative D call: TRBD1 (5 bases). Trimming stripped 3 bases from V and 11 bases from J, with 14 bases between. The germline CDR1 and CDR2 sequences are KGHSH and LQKENI. The CDR3 extends over 13 amino acids. The DNA for the CDR3 is TGTGCCAGCTCACCCTATGACGGGGCGGCCATATATTTT. Amino acid sequence: CASSPYDGAAIYF.

The rearrangement links TRBV21-1 to TRBJ2-1. TRBV21-1 is tagged as a pseudogene. The CDR3 is 16 residues long. CDR3 bases: TGTGCCAGCAGCAAAACATCGGACCCCAACATTAATGAGCAGTTCTTC. Translation gives CASSKTSDPNINEQFF.

The gene calls are TRBV25-1 and TRBJ2-1; D assignment may be TRBD1 or TRBD2 (5 bases each). The CDR3 contains 12 residues. Germline V gene sequence: CDR1 MGHDK, CDR2 SYGVNS. The ends were cut back, 9 bases at V and 8 bases at J, with 14 bases in the middle. The CDR3 here is CASRRDRDEQFF. The DNA of the CDR3 is TGTGCCAGTAGACGGGACCGCGATGAGCAGTTCTTC.

The V gene is TRBV28, the J gene TRBJ2-7; D is perhaps TRBD1 (5 bases). CDR1 and CDR2 from the germline V gene are MDHEN and SYDVKM. Trimming removed 7 bases from V and 7 bases from J, with 17 bases in between. The CDR3 is 13 residues long. CDR3 DNA sequence: TGTGCCAGCATGAACTCCATTCCAGGGGAGCAGTACTTC. This gives the protein CASMNSIPGEQYF.

The chain recombines TRBV11-2 with TRBJ1-4; 8 nucleotides align to TRBD1. The V segment lost 0 bases and the J segment 7 bases; nucleotides outside the gene matches: 7. The CDR3 is 16 residues long. CDR1 is SGHAT, CDR2 FQNNGV, per germline. DNA of the CDR3: TGTGCCAGCAGCTTAGACTGGACAGGGAGTGGTGAAAAACTGTTTTTT. Translating it yields CASSLDWTGSGEKLFF.

The chain carries TRBV5-1 and TRBJ2-5; the match to TRBD1 covers 8 bases. The CDR3 spans 15 residues. V was clipped by 1 base and J by 9 bases; unmatched bases: 11. Germline CDR1 and CDR2: SGHRS and YFSETQ. CDR3 amino acids: CASSLRPDRGVAQYF. CDR3 DNA sequence: TGCGCCAGCAGCTTGCGCCCCGACAGGGGAGTAGCCCAGTACTTC.